This T cell receptor (beta chain) was sequenced for a study of T cells in localized non-small cell lung cancer. This clone was found once. Generated by immunoSEQ multiplex PCR, the TCRdb table keeps only in-frame clones and is missing some. Here the sample spans about 29,000 clones, approximately 90% being singletons. Sample: peripheral blood, taken before any cancer treatment. The sequence came from a male donor at least 60 years old with stage I lung adenocarcinoma.

The CDR3 loop reads CASSLGGVQPQHF. The CDR3 nucleotides read TGTGCCAGCAGCTTAGGAGGGGTTCAGCCCCAGCATTTT. The chain couples TRBV7-8 to TRBJ1-5, with a tentative D call TRBD1 (5 bases). The V gene lost 1 base and the J gene lost 6 bases, with 7 bases spanning the gap. The CDR3 is 13 amino acids. CDR1 and CDR2 from the germline V gene are SGHVS and FQNEAQ.